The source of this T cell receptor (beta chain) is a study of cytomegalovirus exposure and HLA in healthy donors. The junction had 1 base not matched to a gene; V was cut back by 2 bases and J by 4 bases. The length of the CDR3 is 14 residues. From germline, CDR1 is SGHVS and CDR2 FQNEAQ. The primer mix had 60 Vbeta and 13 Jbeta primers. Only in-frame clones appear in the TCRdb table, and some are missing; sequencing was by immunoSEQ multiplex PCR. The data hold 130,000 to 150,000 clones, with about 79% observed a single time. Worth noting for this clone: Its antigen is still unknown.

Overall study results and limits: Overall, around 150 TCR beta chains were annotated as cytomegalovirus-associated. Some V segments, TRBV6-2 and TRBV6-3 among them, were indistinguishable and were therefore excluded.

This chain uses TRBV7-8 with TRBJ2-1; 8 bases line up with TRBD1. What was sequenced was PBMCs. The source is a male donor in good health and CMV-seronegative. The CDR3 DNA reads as TGTGCCAGCAGCTTAAGGACAGGGTACAATGAGCAGTTCTTC. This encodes CASSLRTGYNEQFF.